The 29 T cell receptor beta chains listed next were all sequenced from one sample in a study of blood T cell repertoires in COVID-19. The repertoire was sequenced with immunoSEQ multiplex PCR; TCRdb's copy has only in-frame clones and lacks some. Of about 70,000 clones in the sample, approximately 80% were seen once. The sample taken for sequencing was peripheral blood. These receptors were collected from a man aged 65 to 85 who had recovered from COVID-19.

The sample holds a few counts of this clone. The V gene is TRBV18, the J gene TRBJ2-6; 9 nucleotides line up with TRBD1. The germline CDR1 and CDR2 sequences are KGHSH and LQKENI. CDR3 length: 16 amino acids. With V trimmed by 5 bases and J by 1 base, 3 bases remained unmatched. CDR3 region: CASSKGQGSGANVLTF. Here the CDR3 DNA reads TGTGCCAGCTCAAAAGGACAGGGGTCTGGGGCCAACGTCCTGACTTTC.

This sequence joins TRBV7-2 and TRBJ2-3; D is perhaps TRBD2 (5 bases). CDR3 length: 15 residues. V lost 6 bases to trimming and J lost 2 bases, with 15 bases between them. The germline CDR1 and CDR2 sequences are SGHTA and FQGNSA. The CDR3 nucleotides are TGTGCCAGCAGTTGGTTGGGAGAAAACACAGATACGCAGTATTTT. The encoded protein is CASSWLGENTDTQYF.

About this clone itself: Other nucleotide sequences from this sample produce the same CDR3. This rearrangement joins TRBV3-1 (or the pseudogene TRBV3-2) to TRBJ2-5; a weak D match, TRBD2 (5 bases). Trimming took 1 base from V and 5 from J, leaving 5 bases between them. The CDR3 is 12 amino acids. The V gene's germline CDR1 is LGHDT and CDR2 YNNKEL (reference sequence). CDR3 DNA: TGTGCCAGCAGCCAAGGAGGGGAGACCCAGTACTTC. Translation gives CASSQGGETQYF.

The rearrangement joins TRBV5-1 to TRBJ2-7, with 9 positions matching TRBD1. This CDR3 region has 14 residues. Trimming at V came to 1 base and at J to 5 bases, leaving 4 bases not matched to a gene. Germline CDR1 reads SGHRS; CDR2 reads YFSETQ. In nucleotides, the CDR3 is TGCGCCAGCAGCTTGTCAACAGGGGGCGACGAGCAGTACTTC. It specifies CASSLSTGGDEQYF. The entire variable domain, with the rest obtained from reference TRBV5-1 and TRBJ2-7, is as follows: KAGVTQTPRYLIKTRGQQVTLSCSPISGHRSVSWYQQTPGQGLQFLFEYFSETQRNKGNFPGRFSGRQFSNSRSEMNVSTLELGDSALYLCASSLSTGGDEQYFGPGTRLTVT.

The J gene is TRBJ2-7, the V gene TRBV7-9; TRBD2 aligns across 7 bases. Germline CDR1 and CDR2: SEHNR and FQNEAQ (reference sequence). The length of the CDR3 is 17 residues. J gave up 4 bases and V 4 bases, and 16 bases lay outside the gene matches. The CDR3 protein is CASSSTRGRGRQYEQYF. CDR3 sequence (DNA): TGTGCCAGCAGCTCTACGCGAGGGAGGGGACGGCAATACGAGCAGTACTTC.

The genes are TRBV2 and TRBJ2-2; tentative D call: TRBD2 (6 bases). The V end lost 8 bases, the J end lost 7 bases, and 14 bases lay between the germline ends. Germline V gene sequence: CDR1 SNHLY, CDR2 FYNNEI. The CDR3 contains 13 residues. Written as DNA, the CDR3 is TGTGCCAGCTCCTCGGCGGGGAGCGGGGAGCTGTTTTTT. Amino acids: CASSSAGSGELFF.

The chain links TRBV5-1 to TRBJ2-5; TRBD1 is a possible D gene (5 bases). V was clipped by 4 bases and J by 5 bases, with 15 bases between them. Germline CDR1 and CDR2: SGHRS and YFSETQ. The CDR3 runs to 14 residues. CDR3 loop: CASSPTGAGETQYF. As DNA, the CDR3 is TGCGCCAGCAGCCCTACAGGAGCTGGGGAGACCCAGTACTTC.

This clone has just one count. The chain couples TRBV11-3 to TRBJ2-7; D not certain. The V gene's germline CDR1 is SGHNT and CDR2 YENEEA. Deletions cut 5 bases from V and 2 bases from J, with 7 bases between. The CDR3 is 12 amino acids. The CDR3, as DNA: TGTGCCAGCAGCCCATCCACCTACGAGCAGTACTTC. Its translation: CASSPSTYEQYF.

V and J are TRBV10-3 and TRBJ1-1, with D possibly matching TRBD1 (5 bases). Germline CDR1 and CDR2: ENHRY and SYGVKD. V was shortened by 3 bases and J by 6 bases, with 14 bases between the two germline ends. The CDR3 consists of 14 residues. The CDR3 DNA reads TGTGCCATCAGTGACCCGAGAAGGACACCTGAAGCTTTCTTT. Encoded protein: CAISDPRRTPEAFF.

This sequence joins TRBV6-5 and TRBJ1-1; D remains ambiguous. The CDR3 consists of 13 residues. V was clipped by 6 bases and J by 5 bases, with 13 bases between them. Germline assignment: CDR1 MNHEY and CDR2 SVGAGI. The CDR3 DNA reads as TGTGCCAGCAGCGCCCACGCGAGGACTGAAGCTTTCTTT. Translation: CASSAHARTEAFF.

V gene TRBV19 combines with J gene TRBJ2-1; a weak D match, TRBD1 (6 bases). This CDR3 is built from 13 residues. Germline V gene data show CDR1 as LNHDA and CDR2 as SQIVND (reference sequence). V was cut by 3 bases and J by 12 bases, with 15 bases left in between. The CDR3 here is CASSIGGPMAQFF. CDR3 nucleotides: TGTGCCAGTAGTATTGGGGGCCCCATGGCGCAGTTCTTC.

Points on this clone: A read error may account for a junction end that differs from germline. J is TRBJ1-5 and V is TRBV28; tentative D call: TRBD1 (6 bases). Germline CDR1 MDHEN, CDR2 SYDVKM. The length of the CDR3 is 12 residues. CDR3 sequence reads: CASIGGNQPQHF. The CDR3 nucleotides read TGTGCCAGCATTGGGGGCAATCAACCCCAGCATTTT. The full variable domain, completed using reference TRBV28 and TRBJ1-5, is DVKVTQSSRYLVKRTGEKVFLECVQDMDHENMFWYRQDPGLGLRLIYFSYDVKMKEKGDIPEGYSVSREKKERFSLILESASTNQTSMYLCASIGGNQPQHFGDGTRLSIL.

The rearrangement joins TRBV7-8 to TRBJ2-1, with 7 bases matching TRBD1. The CDR3 runs 15 residues. V gave up 5 bases and J gave up 2 bases; unmatched junction bases: 6. Germline loops: CDR1 SGHVS, CDR2 FQNEAQ. The CDR3 DNA is TGTGCCAGCAGCCCTCGACAGGGCCCCTACAATGAGCAGTTCTTC. Translation: CASSPRQGPYNEQFF.

V is TRBV9 and J is TRBJ2-6; no clear D gene. With 3 bases removed from V and 0 bases from J, the gap between germline ends came to 7 bases. CDR3 length: 15 residues. Germline V gene lookup returns CDR1 SGDLS and CDR2 YYNGEE. The CDR3 sequence: CASSAPPSGANVLTF. The CDR3 DNA follows: TGTGCCAGCAGCGCTCCCCCCTCTGGGGCCAACGTCCTGACTTTC. The whole variable domain, remainder taken from reference TRBV9 and TRBJ2-6, is DSGVTQTPKHLITATGQRVTLRCSPRSGDLSVYWYQQSLDQGLQFLIQYYNGEERAKGNILERFSAQQFPDLHSELNLSSLELGDSALYFCASSAPPSGANVLTFGAGSRLTVL.

In its sample, this clone was seen once. V usage is TRBV19 and J usage is TRBJ1-5; no reliable D call. CDR1 and CDR2 from the germline V gene are LNHDA and SQIVND (reference sequence). The CDR3 totals 16 residues. V gave up 3 bases and J gave up 0 bases, with 12 bases separating them. The CDR3, as DNA: TGTGCCAGTAGTATGAAGCAGGACTATAGCAATCAGCCCCAGCATTTT. It is translated as CASSMKQDYSNQPQHF.

The chain joins TRBV6-2 or TRBV6-3 to TRBJ2-1; TRBD1 might be the D (6 bases). The CDR3 is 17 residues long. The V gene's germline CDR1 is MNHEY and CDR2 SVGEGT. The V end was cut by 4 bases, the J end by 4 bases, with 20 bases between. CDR3 nucleotides: TGTGCCAGCAGTTCTCCGAAAGGGGGTGGTGGATACAATGAGCAGTTCTTC. Protein: CASSSPKGGGGYNEQFF.

This clone came up a few times. The rearrangement uses TRBV24-1 and TRBJ1-2; TRBD1 matches 7 bases. V shed 5 bases and J 4 bases; nucleotides not matched to a gene: 6. Germline CDR1 and CDR2: KGHDR and SFDVKD. The CDR3 is 14 residues long. The CDR3 spells CATSGQGRSYGYTF. CDR3 coding DNA: TGTGCCACCAGTGGACAGGGTAGATCCTATGGCTACACCTTC.

The chain carries TRBV5-6 and TRBJ2-3, with 12 bases lining up with TRBD1. The CDR3 totals 16 residues. Trimming removed 2 bases from V and 4 bases from J; junction bases left unmatched: 5. Germline values: CDR1 SGHDT, CDR2 YYEEEE. CDR3 sequence (DNA): TGTGCCAGCAGCTTTCTCGGGGACAGGGGGCCAGATACGCAGTATTTT. It translates to CASSFLGDRGPDTQYF.

This chain joins TRBV11-2 and TRBJ1-1; D unresolved. Germline loops: CDR1 SGHAT, CDR2 FQNNGV. The V gene lost 3 bases and the J gene lost 8 bases, with 10 bases spanning the gap. The CDR3 spans 12 residues. CDR3 loop: CASSFGGSEAFF. The CDR3 region has the DNA TGTGCCAGCAGCTTTGGAGGATCGGAAGCTTTCTTT.

This chain joins TRBV28 and TRBJ1-1, with 8 bases aligning to TRBD1. Unmatched junction bases numbered 8, after V lost 8 bases and J lost 0 bases. The germline CDR1 and CDR2 sequences are MDHEN and SYDVKM. This CDR3 contains 15 residues. The CDR3 DNA reads TGTGCCAGCCTCTCAGGGGGCGTCTTGAACACTGAAGCTTTCTTT. Translation gives CASLSGGVLNTEAFF.

The V gene is TRBV6-2 or TRBV6-3, the J gene TRBJ2-5; D is ambiguous. The CDR3 has 13 amino acids. Trimming pared 4 bases from V and 2 bases from J, leaving 8 bases between. Germline lookup yields CDR1 MNHEY and CDR2 SVGEGT. CDR3: CASSWALQETQYF. CDR3 in DNA: TGTGCCAGCAGTTGGGCCCTTCAAGAGACCCAGTACTTC.

This clone was recorded a few times. The J gene is TRBJ1-1, the V gene TRBV28, with D perhaps matching TRBD1 (5 bases). V was pared by 4 bases and J by 0 bases, with 15 bases between. The V gene's germline CDR1 is MDHEN and CDR2 SYDVKM. This CDR3 comprises 16 residues. In DNA form, the CDR3 reads TGTGCCAGCAGTTCCGGGAGGGGTCACATGAACACTGAAGCTTTCTTT. Translation gives CASSSGRGHMNTEAFF.

The table lists this clone with a count of one. The chain uses TRBV24-1 and TRBJ2-1, with 10 bases that match TRBD2. V was clipped by 9 bases and J by 7 bases; unmatched bases: 17. The CDR3 extends over 17 amino acids. The V gene's germline CDR1 is KGHDR and CDR2 SFDVKD. The CDR3 nucleotides are TGTGCCACCGCCGAAAGGGGGCTAGCGGGAGTTTCGAATGAGCAGTTCTTC. Protein: CATAERGLAGVSNEQFF.

The chain couples TRBV19 to TRBJ1-5, with a tentative D call TRBD1 (6 bases). CDR1 and CDR2 (germline): LNHDA, SQIVND (reference sequence). The length of the CDR3 is 17 residues. V lost 5 bases and J lost 5, with 22 bases in between. The CDR3 spells CASSVDSSPEGDQPQHF. The CDR3 DNA reads TGTGCCAGTAGTGTGGACAGTTCCCCCGAGGGTGATCAGCCCCAGCATTTT.

The chain recombines TRBV7-2 with TRBJ2-3, with D maybe TRBD2 (7 bases). Germline V gives CDR1 SGHTA, CDR2 FQGNSA. The V end lost 3 bases, the J end lost 2 bases, and 21 bases lay between the germline ends. The CDR3 extends over 18 amino acids. This chain's CDR3 is CASSFTRGASGNTDTQYF. For the CDR3, the DNA is TGTGCCAGCAGCTTTACGAGGGGGGCTAGCGGAAACACAGATACGCAGTATTTT.

The genes are TRBV6-5 and TRBJ2-2; no reliable D call. From germline, CDR1 is MNHEY and CDR2 SVGAGI. Trimming cost V 4 bases and J 6 bases, with 6 bases left between them. The CDR3 runs 12 residues. DNA for the CDR3: TGTGCCAGCAGTTCAAATTCCGGGGAGCTGTTTTTT. Translation: CASSSNSGELFF.

This clone has a single count. The germline gene is not matched at one end of the junction; a read error may be the cause. The chain has TRBV9 and TRBJ1-1, with 7 bases matching TRBD1. This CDR3 has 15 residues. The germline CDR1 and CDR2 sequences are SGDLS and YYNGEE. The CDR3 DNA is TGTGCCAGCAGCGGGGTCCGGGACAGCTCTCTGGAGAGTATCTTT. This sequence encodes CASSGVRDSSLESIF.

In DNA, the CDR3 is TGTGCCAGCAGCCAGGGACTAGCGGGGCGTACGCAGTATTTT. Translation gives CASSQGLAGRTQYF. V is TRBV3-1 (or the pseudogene TRBV3-2) and J is TRBJ2-3; 13 bases agree with TRBD2. The CDR3 sequence is 14 residues long. Germline V gene sequence: CDR1 LGHDT, CDR2 YNNKEL (reference sequence). V lost 3 bases, J lost 8 bases, and 2 bases stayed unmatched.

V gene TRBV7-2 combines with J gene TRBJ2-1; 8 nucleotides agree with TRBD2. V shed 5 bases and J 8 bases; nucleotides not matched to a gene: 20. In germline, CDR1 is SGHTA, CDR2 FQGNSA. This CDR3 has 18 residues. The CDR3 sequence is CASSTLGGGTTGFDEQFF. The CDR3 nucleotides are TGTGCCAGCAGCACCCTCGGGGGGGGGACTACCGGGTTCGATGAGCAGTTCTTC.